Below are 28 T cell receptor beta chains sequenced from a single sample in a study of T cells in Graves' hyperthyroidism and ophthalmopathy (dated by TCRdb to the late 2010s). The library was produced with multiplex PCR. The reads were generated on an Illumina HiSeq 2000. TCR beta CDR3 regions were amplified from RNA transcripts. For the first round of RT-PCR on the TCR CDR3, the HTBI primer set was used together with the Qiagen OneStep RT-PCR kit. The public reads were reanalyzed by TCRdb: fastp trimming at Q25, MiXCR alignment, in-frame beta chains only. Every CDR3 protein is listed once, alongside the most common genes and DNA of its rows. The sample table records more than 500,000 distinct CDR3 sequences; roughly 15% of these occur just once. The ten largest clonotypes hold around 4.5% of the sample. The specimen was blood. The receptors were gathered from a woman in her thirties or forties with Graves' ophthalmopathy.

This clonotype appeared many times. The chain links TRBV25-1 to TRBJ2-7, with D unclear. Germline V CDR1 and CDR2: MGHDK, SYGVNS. The germline V and J ends were trimmed by 7 bases and 2 bases, with 12 bases remaining between them. The CDR3 has 13 residues. The CDR3 bases are TGTGCCAGCATATCTCCGGATACCTACGAGCAGTACTTC. It yields the protein CASISPDTYEQYF.

This chain connects TRBV6-1 to TRBJ1-5; D call uncertain. V gave up 11 bases and J gave up 3 bases, with 14 bases separating them. This CDR3 spans 13 amino acids. Germline CDR1 MNHNS, CDR2 SASEGT. The CDR3 region has the DNA TGTGCCGGGCGGGCCGGAACCAATCAGCCCCAGCATTTT. Amino acids: CAGRAGTNQPQHF.

There are many counts of this clonotype. The gene calls are TRBV4-1 and TRBJ2-5; D remains unclear. This CDR3 is built from 13 residues. Trimming left V 2 bases short and J 3 bases short, with 7 bases between. Germline V gene sequence: CDR1 MGHRA, CDR2 YSYEKL. The CDR3 sequence is CASSQWQKETQYF. DNA for the CDR3: TGCGCCAGCAGCCAATGGCAAAAAGAGACCCAGTACTTC.

This clonotype was recorded at least ten times. The chain uses TRBV28 and TRBJ1-5, with TRBD1 matching over 8 bases. The CDR3 runs to 16 residues. The germline CDR1 and CDR2 sequences are MDHEN and SYDVKM. V trimming: 3 bases; J trimming: 0 bases; junction bases outside the gene matches: 4. The CDR3 spells CASSFGTGISNQPQHF. DNA of the CDR3: TGTGCCAGCAGTTTTGGGACAGGTATTAGCAATCAGCCCCAGCATTTT.

This clonotype occurred many times. The chain has TRBV12-3 or TRBV12-4 and TRBJ2-5, with D possibly called TRBD1 or TRBD2 (5 bases each). The CDR3 is made up of 12 amino acids. Between the trimmed V and J ends, which lost 5 bases and 9 bases, there was a span of 13 bases. The CDR3 region is CASSQGRGSQYF. DNA for the CDR3: TGTGCCAGCAGTCAGGGACGGGGATCCCAGTACTTC.

On this clonotype: The junction departs from germline at one end; a sequencing error may be responsible. The rearrangement links TRBV6-1 to TRBJ2-2, with a weak D call TRBD2 (5 bases). The CDR3 is 14 residues long. Germline CDR1 is MNHNS and CDR2 is SASEGT. The CDR3 nucleotides are TGTGCCAGCACAGAGGACGCGAACACCGGGGAGCTGTACTTC. Amino acid sequence: CASTEDANTGELYF.

This clonotype was counted ten times or more. The V call is TRBV6-1, the J call TRBJ1-5, with no clear D. V dropped 7 bases and J dropped 3 bases, with 19 bases sitting between them. The CDR3 is made up of 16 amino acids. Germline CDR1 is MNHNS and CDR2 is SASEGT. This CDR3 is CASTTTGTEFNQPQHF. The CDR3 coding sequence is TGTGCCAGCACCACAACCGGAACAGAATTCAATCAGCCCCAGCATTTT.

At least ten counts were recorded for this clonotype. This sequence joins TRBV20-1 and TRBJ2-5, with 8 bases lining up with TRBD2. The CDR3 runs to 14 residues. Per the germline V gene, CDR1 is DFQATT and CDR2 is SNEGSKA (reference sequence). J was trimmed by 3 bases and V by 1 base; bases with no gene match: 4. CDR3 sequence: CSARVGAGEETQYF. In DNA, the CDR3 is TGCAGTGCTAGAGTCGGAGCGGGGGAAGAGACCCAGTACTTC.

Only a few counts were recorded for this clonotype. The chain joins TRBV24-1 to TRBJ2-6; D remains unclear. V was pared by 3 bases and J by 0 bases, with 8 bases between. Germline values: CDR1 KGHDR, CDR2 SFDVKD. This CDR3 contains 16 residues. The chain's CDR3 is CATSDERFSGANVLTF. For the CDR3, the DNA is TGTGCCACCAGTGATGAGAGGTTCTCTGGGGCCAACGTCCTGACTTTC.

This clonotype occurred many times. The rearrangement joins TRBV11-2 to TRBJ2-7, with TRBD2 matching over 9 bases. V lost 5 bases, J lost 5 bases, and 7 bases stayed unmatched. The CDR3 totals 14 residues. Germline CDR1 SGHAT, CDR2 FQNNGV. Here the CDR3 reads CASSGVAGVDEQYF. The CDR3 coding sequence is TGTGCCAGCAGCGGAGTAGCGGGAGTCGACGAGCAGTACTTC.

This clonotype was seen repeatedly, ten times or more. The chain joins TRBV6-2 or TRBV6-3 to TRBJ2-7, with 7 bases fitting TRBD1. With V trimmed by 4 bases and J by 2 bases, 11 bases remained unmatched. This CDR3 has 16 amino acids. Germline V gives CDR1 MNHEY, CDR2 SVGEGT. This CDR3 is CASSFSTDRSPYEQYF. CDR3 coding DNA: TGTGCCAGCAGTTTCTCCACGGACAGGTCCCCCTACGAGCAGTACTTC.

This clonotype was seen ten or more times. V gene TRBV6-1 combines with J gene TRBJ2-7; 9 nucleotides align to TRBD1. The CDR3 has 13 amino acids. Trimming at V came to 10 bases and at J to 0 bases, leaving 4 bases not matched to a gene. Per the germline V gene, CDR1 is MNHNS and CDR2 is SASEGT. CDR3 in amino acids: CATRDRASYEQYF. CDR3 in DNA: TGTGCCACCCGGGACAGGGCCTCCTACGAGCAGTACTTC.

This clonotype was detected ten times or more. V gene TRBV6-2 or TRBV6-3 combines with J gene TRBJ1-5, with 10 nucleotides matching TRBD1. Unmatched junction bases numbered 9, after V lost 6 bases and J lost 7 bases. CDR1 is MNHEY and CDR2 is SVGEGT in the germline V gene. There are 15 residues in the CDR3. The CDR3, as DNA: TGTGCCAGCAGAGCGGACAGGGGGTTAAACCAGCCCCAGCATTTT. Amino acid sequence: CASRADRGLNQPQHF.

This clonotype was seen a few times. The chain couples TRBV2 to TRBJ2-7, with D unclear. Trimming removed 3 bases from V and 2 bases from J, with 11 bases in between. This CDR3 region has 14 residues. Germline lookup yields CDR1 SNHLY and CDR2 FYNNEI. The chain's CDR3 is CASSDPVHTYEQYF. The CDR3 nucleotides read TGTGCCAGCAGTGACCCTGTCCATACCTACGAGCAGTACTTC.

This clonotype was found a few times. This chain connects TRBV3-1 to TRBJ2-7; D not certain. Between the trimmed V and J ends, which lost 0 bases and 1 base, there was a span of 13 bases. The CDR3 runs to 16 residues. CDR1 LGHDT and CDR2 YNNKEL come from the germline V gene (reference sequence). The CDR3 region is CASSQDSTTLSYEQYF. The CDR3, as DNA: TGTGCCAGCAGCCAAGATTCCACCACCCTATCCTACGAGCAGTACTTC.

There are many counts of this clonotype. The J gene is TRBJ1-5, the V gene TRBV11-2, with D perhaps TRBD1 (6 bases). V was clipped by 5 bases and J by 0 bases, with 17 bases between them. Germline CDR1 and CDR2: SGHAT and FQNNGV. The CDR3 extends over 17 amino acids. CDR3 sequence reads: CASSNRVGPYSNQPQHF. The CDR3 DNA reads TGTGCCAGCAGCAACAGGGTGGGACCCTATAGCAATCAGCCCCAGCATTTT.

This clonotype was recorded many times. The chain is built from TRBV20-1 and TRBJ2-5; TRBD2 matches 7 bases. The CDR3 is made up of 11 amino acids. V shed 5 bases, J shed 5 bases, and the junction held 2 bases outside the gene matches. CDR1 and CDR2 from the germline V gene are DFQATT and SNEGSKA (reference sequence). The CDR3, as DNA: TGCAGTGCTCCAGCGGGGGAGACCCAGTACTTC. The encoded protein is CSAPAGETQYF.

V and J are TRBV12-3 or TRBV12-4 and TRBJ1-1, with TRBD1 as a possible D gene (6 bases). CDR3 length: 14 residues. Trimming took off 7 bases at V and 0 bases at J, with 12 bases between the two ends. CDR3 coding DNA: TGTGCCAGCACCGCCCAGGGGTTGAACACTGAAGCTTTCTTT. Translated, it gives CASTAQGLNTEAFF.

This clonotype has at least ten counts. This chain connects TRBV19 to TRBJ2-5, with 8 bases that match TRBD2. The CDR3 covers 15 residues. J was trimmed by 7 bases and V by 6 bases; bases with no gene match: 13. Germline CDR1 is LNHDA and CDR2 is SQIVND (reference sequence). The CDR3, as DNA: TGTGCCAGTAGATCGGGGGGGGCGTCTGGAGGGACCCAGTACTTC. This gives the protein CASRSGGASGGTQYF. Together with reference TRBV19 and TRBJ2-5, the CDR3 gives the full variable domain: DGGITQSPKYLFRKEGQNVTLSCEQNLNHDAMYWYRQDPGQGLRLIYYSQIVNDFQKGDIAEGYSVSREKKESFPLTVTSAQKNPTAFYLCASRSGGASGGTQYFGPGTRLLVL.

This clonotype has a count of ten or more. The rearrangement links TRBV7-3 to TRBJ1-2, with TRBD1 matching over 10 bases. The CDR3 totals 15 residues. Looked up from germline, CDR1 is SGHTA and CDR2 is FQGTGA. J lost 8 bases, V lost 5 bases, and 11 bases had no gene match. CDR3 loop: CASSPHSTGGKGYTF. CDR3 nucleotide sequence: TGTGCCAGCAGCCCACACTCGACAGGGGGCAAGGGCTACACCTTC.

This clonotype was recorded at least ten times. The V and J genes are TRBV6-6 and TRBJ2-5; 7 bases line up with TRBD2. The CDR3 is 15 residues long. The V gene end was trimmed by 6 bases and the J gene end by 1 base; junction bases not matched to a gene: 8. The germline V gene encodes CDR1 MNHNY and CDR2 SVGAGI (reference sequence). The CDR3 here is CASRLSSGFQETQYF. DNA of the CDR3: TGTGCCAGCAGATTGAGTAGCGGGTTCCAAGAGACCCAGTACTTC.

This clonotype appeared a few times. This chain uses TRBV7-9 with TRBJ2-7; TRBD1 might be the D (5 bases). The length of the CDR3 is 14 residues. The V and J ends lost 1 base and 5 bases respectively, with 12 bases between them. Germline loops: CDR1 SEHNR, CDR2 FQNEAQ (reference sequence). The CDR3: CASSLEWGRHEQYF. The CDR3 DNA reads TGTGCCAGCAGCTTAGAATGGGGCCGGCACGAGCAGTACTTC.

This clonotype was recorded many times. The CDR3 loop reads CASSLGSALNTEAFF. The CDR3 DNA is TGTGCCAGCAGCTTGGGCAGCGCTTTGAACACTGAAGCTTTCTTT. The chain links TRBV5-6 to TRBJ1-1; unclear D gene. The CDR3 has 15 amino acids. The V end was cut by 0 bases, the J end by 0 bases, with 9 bases between. The germline V gene has CDR1 SGHDT and CDR2 YYEEEE.

This clonotype was detected many times. The chain combines TRBV29-1 with TRBJ1-2, with D possibly TRBD1 on 5 matching bases. CDR3 size: 12 residues. Germline CDR1 and CDR2: SQVTM and ANQGSEA. V shed 6 bases and J shed 8 bases, with 16 bases lying between them. CDR3: CSVSFGAGGYTF. Here the CDR3 DNA reads TGCAGCGTATCTTTTGGGGCGGGGGGCTACACCTTC.

This clonotype was detected ten times or more. This sequence joins TRBV29-1 and TRBJ1-2; D uncertain. Germline CDR1 SQVTM, CDR2 ANQGSEA. V lost 2 bases, J lost 3 bases, and 13 bases lay in between. This CDR3 is 14 amino acids long. The CDR3 DNA reads TGCAGCGTTGAACTTACGGGCAGATACTATGGCTACACCTTC. Protein: CSVELTGRYYGYTF.

Many counts were recorded for this clonotype. The rearrangement joins TRBV6-5 to TRBJ1-3, with D perhaps TRBD1 (5 bases). The V gene's germline CDR1 is MNHEY and CDR2 SVGAGI. Trimming left V 7 bases short and J 0 bases short, with 16 bases between. The CDR3 is made up of 16 amino acids. CDR3 amino acids: CASNLGGYTSGNTIYF. CDR3 DNA sequence: TGTGCCAGCAACCTCGGGGGGTACACCTCTGGAAACACCATATATTTT.

The V and J genes are TRBV28 and TRBJ2-1; maybe TRBD1 (6 bases). V was clipped by 10 bases and J by 0 bases, with 19 bases between them. Looked up from germline, CDR1 is MDHEN and CDR2 is SYDVKM. The CDR3 length is 16 residues. The CDR3 DNA reads TGTGCCACCAGGGGTACAGAGCCTTACTCCTACAATGAGCAGTTCTTC. This translates into CATRGTEPYSYNEQFF.

This chain connects TRBV6-1 to TRBJ1-6; D unclear. Germline CDR1 is MNHNS and CDR2 is SASEGT. CDR3 size: 11 residues. The V end was cut by 8 bases, the J end by 7 bases, with 6 bases between. The CDR3 loop is CASGGNSPLHF. CDR3 DNA sequence: TGTGCCAGCGGTGGAAATTCACCCCTCCACTTT.